This T cell receptor (beta chain) comes out of a study of shared clonotypes between healthy human individuals. Overall study findings and caveats: Collection of samples was limited to blood; tissue repertoires likely differ. Generation probabilities of non-shared clonotypes were lower (relative to those shared by all four donors).

Sequenced by immunoSEQ multiplex PCR; TCRdb stores in-frame clones only, minus some. The repertoire holds some 800,000 clones, 80% to 95% seen once, with 24% in the top ten. The CDR3 contains 16 residues. Germline values: CDR1 MNHNY, CDR2 SVGAGI (reference sequence). V was clipped by 2 bases and J by 16 bases, with 26 bases between them. Selected positively for CCR7 and CD45RO-negative, naive CD8 cells excluded terminally differentiated effector memory CD45RA+ cells. Donors were healthy HIV-negative adults without recently reported acute infections or vaccinations. Comments on this clone: What it binds is unknown.

This sequence originates from a man aged 25 to 40 in good health. Sequenced: naive CD8+ T cells sorted from blood. The chain joins TRBV6-6 to TRBJ2-2; tentative D call: TRBD2 (5 bases). CDR3 sequence: CASSYLGSLAGAAPFF. The CDR3 DNA reads as TGTGCCAGCAGTTACCTGGGGTCCCTAGCAGGAGCCGCTCCGTTTTTT.